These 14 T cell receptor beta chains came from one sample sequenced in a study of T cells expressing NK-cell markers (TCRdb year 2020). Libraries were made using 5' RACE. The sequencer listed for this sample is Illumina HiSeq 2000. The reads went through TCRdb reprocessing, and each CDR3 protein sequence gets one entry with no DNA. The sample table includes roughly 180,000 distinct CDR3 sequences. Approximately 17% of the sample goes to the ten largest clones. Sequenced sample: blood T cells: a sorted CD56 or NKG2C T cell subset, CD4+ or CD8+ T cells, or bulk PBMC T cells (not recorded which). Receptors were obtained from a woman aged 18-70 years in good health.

CDR3 loop: CASIPTGPGQPQETQYF. The chain uses TRBV12-3 or TRBV12-4 and TRBJ2-5; TCRdb selects TRBD2, and the lack of DNA leaves this call unchecked. This CDR3 comprises 17 residues.

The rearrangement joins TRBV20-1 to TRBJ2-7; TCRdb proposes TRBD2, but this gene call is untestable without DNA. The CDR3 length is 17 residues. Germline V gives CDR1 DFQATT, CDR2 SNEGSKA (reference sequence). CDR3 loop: CSAGGRKLAGTSYEQYF.

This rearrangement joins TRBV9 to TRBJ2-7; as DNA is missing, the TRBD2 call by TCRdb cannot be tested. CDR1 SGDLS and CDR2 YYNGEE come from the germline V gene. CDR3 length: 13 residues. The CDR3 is CASSVSGSTEQYF.

The CDR3 reads CASSQVKLEQFF. V usage is TRBV4-1 and J usage is TRBJ2-1. The germline V gene has CDR1 MGHRA and CDR2 YSYEKL. The CDR3 is made up of 12 amino acids.

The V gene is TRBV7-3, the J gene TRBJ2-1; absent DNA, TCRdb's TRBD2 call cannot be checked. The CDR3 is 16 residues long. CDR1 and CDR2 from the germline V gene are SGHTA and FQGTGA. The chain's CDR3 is CASSPGTFSRRNEQFF.

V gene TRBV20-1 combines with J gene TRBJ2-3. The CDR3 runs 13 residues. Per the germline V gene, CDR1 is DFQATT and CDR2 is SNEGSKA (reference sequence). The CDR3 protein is CSASASPRGTQYF.

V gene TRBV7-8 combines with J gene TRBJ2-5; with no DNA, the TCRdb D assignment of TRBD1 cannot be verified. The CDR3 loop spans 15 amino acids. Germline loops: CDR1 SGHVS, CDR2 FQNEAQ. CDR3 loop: CASSLSEGIRETQYF.

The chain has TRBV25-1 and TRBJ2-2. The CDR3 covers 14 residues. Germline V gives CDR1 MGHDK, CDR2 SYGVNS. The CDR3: CASSEWAATGELFF.

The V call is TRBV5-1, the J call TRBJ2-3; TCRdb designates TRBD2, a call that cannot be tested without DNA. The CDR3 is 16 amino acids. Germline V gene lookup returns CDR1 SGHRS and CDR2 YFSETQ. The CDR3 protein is CASSLWTSVGTDTQYF.

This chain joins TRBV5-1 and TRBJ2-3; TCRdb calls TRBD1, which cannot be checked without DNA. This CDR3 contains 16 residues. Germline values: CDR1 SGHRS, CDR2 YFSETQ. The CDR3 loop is CASSFDPGQSTDTQYF.

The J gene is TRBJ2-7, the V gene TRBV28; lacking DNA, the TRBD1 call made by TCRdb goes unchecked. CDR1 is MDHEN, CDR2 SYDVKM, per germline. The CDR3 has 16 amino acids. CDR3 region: CASSIGTGGFGYEQYF. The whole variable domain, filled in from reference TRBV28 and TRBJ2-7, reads DVKVTQSSRYLVKRTGEKVFLECVQDMDHENMFWYRQDPGLGLRLIYFSYDVKMKEKGDIPEGYSVSREKKERFSLILESASTNQTSMYLCASSIGTGGFGYEQYFGPGTRLTVT.

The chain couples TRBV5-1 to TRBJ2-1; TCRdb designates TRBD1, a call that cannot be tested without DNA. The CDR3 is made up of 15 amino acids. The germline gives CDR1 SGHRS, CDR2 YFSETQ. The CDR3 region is CASSPGTGGWNEQFF.

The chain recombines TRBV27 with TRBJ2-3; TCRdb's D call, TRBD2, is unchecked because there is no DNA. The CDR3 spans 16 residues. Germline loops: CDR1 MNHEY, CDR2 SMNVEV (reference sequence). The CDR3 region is CASSLWASGSPNTQYF.

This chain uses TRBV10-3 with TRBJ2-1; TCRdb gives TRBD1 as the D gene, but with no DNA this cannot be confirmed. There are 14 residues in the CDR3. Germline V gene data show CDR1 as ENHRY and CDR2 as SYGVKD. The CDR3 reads CAITGQGTYNEQFF.